Listed below are T cell receptor beta chains from one sample, sequenced in a study of T cells in Graves' hyperthyroidism and ophthalmopathy. TCRdb re-called the multiplex PCR reads with MiXCR, one entry per CDR3 protein. The data hold about 690,000 distinct CDR3 sequences, with 17% observed a single time. The sample was blood. The source of these receptors is a man aged 45-60 years with Graves' hyperthyroidism. CDR3s include the opening cysteine and the closing phenylalanine or tryptophan. D genes are given only for firm matches. A row's size may be missing; if present it is once, few, many or a size class.

CDR3 DNA | CDR3 protein | J gene | clone size | V gene | D gene
TGTGCCAGCAGCTTATCTACAGAGAACACTGAAGCTTTCTTT | CASSLSTENTEAFF | TRBJ1-1 | many | TRBV7-9 | NA
TGTGCCAGCAGCCGGGGGACAGGGCTGGATCAGCCCCAGCATTTT | CASSRGTGLDQPQHF | TRBJ1-5 | few | TRBV6-1 | TRBD1
TGCGCCAGCAGCCCGACAGGGAAAACTTCCTACGAGCAGTACTTC | CASSPTGKTSYEQYF | TRBJ2-7 | NA | TRBV5-1 | TRBD1
TGCAGCGAGACGTTGGGGACTGAAGCTTTCTTT | CSETLGTEAFF | TRBJ1-1 | NA | TRBV20-1 | NA
TGTGCCAGTAGTATTGGGACTAGCGGGTACCAAGAGACCCAGTACTTC | CASSIGTSGYQETQYF | TRBJ2-5 | many | TRBV19 | TRBD2
TGTGCCAGCAGCCGCACGGGACTCCCCTACGAGCAGTACTTC | CASSRTGLPYEQYF | TRBJ2-7 | many | TRBV7-2 | NA
TGTGCCAGCAGTGCCTGGACCTCCGGGCAGTTCTTC | CASSAWTSGQFF | TRBJ2-1 | NA | TRBV28 | NA
TGCGCCAGCAGCTCATTGGGACGGAGAAACTCTGGAAACACCATATATTTT | CASSSLGRRNSGNTIYF | TRBJ1-3 | NA | TRBV5-1 | NA
TGTGCCAGGTTCGGGTCCCTTATTAGCACCTTC | CARFGSLISTF | TRBJ1-2 | NA | TRBV28 | NA
TGCAGTGCTAGACCAACAGGTTTTATCTACGAGCAGTACTTC | CSARPTGFIYEQYF | TRBJ2-7 | few | TRBV20-1 | NA
TGTGCCAGCAGCGAGCTGAACGAGGGGGACGAGCAGTACTTC | CASSELNEGDEQYF | TRBJ2-7 | NA | TRBV9 | NA
TGTGCCTGGAGCGTCTTCACCGGGGAGCTGTTTTTT | CAWSVFTGELFF | TRBJ2-2 | many | TRBV30 | NA
TGTGCCAGCGGTGGACAGCGGGATGAGCAGTTCTTC | CASGGQRDEQFF | TRBJ2-1 | few | TRBV28 | NA
TGTGCCAGCAGCTTAATCGCAATAGCGGGAACGTCGTCCTACGAGCAGTACTTC | CASSLIAIAGTSSYEQYF | TRBJ2-7 | many | TRBV11-2 | TRBD2
TGTGCCAGCAGCCGGCATGGGGGAACAGGGGACGAGCAGTACTTC | CASSRHGGTGDEQYF | TRBJ2-7 | many | TRBV3-1 | TRBD1
TGTGCCAGCAGTTCCCAAACCCGCAAGGTAGGGACGTTCTTC | CASSSQTRKVGTFF | TRBJ2-1 | NA | TRBV6-2/TRBV6-3 | NA
TGCGCCAGCAGCCAAGACAGACAGGGGGCGGGCTATGGCTACACCTTC | CASSQDRQGAGYGYTF | TRBJ1-2 | NA | TRBV4-3 | TRBD1
TGCAGTGCTAGCGGGGGTAGCGGAGGCACCGGGGAGCTGTTTTTT | CSASGGSGGTGELFF | TRBJ2-2 | many | TRBV20-1 | NA
TGTGCCAGCAGCCAAGATTTTCCTAGCGGGAGTAGTTGGGCAGATACGCAGTATTTT | CASSQDFPSGSSWADTQYF | TRBJ2-3 | NA | TRBV3-1 | TRBD2
TGTGCCAGCAGTGACGCCTCGTCTATCTTAGCGGGAGTAGCCAAAAACATTCAGTACTTC | CASSDASSILAGVAKNIQYF | TRBJ2-4 | few | TRBV6-4 | TRBD2
TGTGCCAGCAGCGTATACTGGACAGCTGGAAACACCATATATTTT | CASSVYWTAGNTIYF | TRBJ1-3 | NA | TRBV9 | NA
TGTGCCAGCAGGGGGACAGGGCCTGAAAAACTGTTTTTT | CASRGTGPEKLFF | TRBJ1-4 | many | TRBV2 | TRBD1
TGTGCCAGCACCGGGACTCAGAACACTGAAGCTTTCTTT | CASTGTQNTEAFF | TRBJ1-1 | NA | TRBV5-1 | NA
TGTGCCAGCAGTTTACTTGTTCAGCCCCAGCATTTT | CASSLLVQPQHF | TRBJ1-5 | many | TRBV28 | NA
TGTGCCAGCAGCTTAGAGAGGGCAGGGTTTGCCATATATTTT | CASSLERAGFAIYF | TRBJ1-3 | few | TRBV7-2 | NA
TGTGCCATCATGGGACAGGGGGCTGGAAACACCATATATTTT | CAIMGQGAGNTIYF | TRBJ1-3 | many | TRBV10-3 | TRBD1
TGCGCCAGCAGCCGGACTAGCGAAGGCGGGGAGCTGTTTTTT | CASSRTSEGGELFF | TRBJ2-2 | few | TRBV4-1 | TRBD2
TGCAGTGCACAACTGGGGGCTGGAACTGAAGCTTTCTTT | CSAQLGAGTEAFF | TRBJ1-1 | NA | TRBV20-1 | NA
TGTGCCAGCAGCTTCCTGGGGGCCGGGAACACTGAAGCTTTCTTT | CASSFLGAGNTEAFF | TRBJ1-1 | once | TRBV7-2 | NA
TGCGCCAGCAGCTCTGGGACAGGGGTATATGAGCAGTTCTTC | CASSSGTGVYEQFF | TRBJ2-1 | NA | TRBV5-1 | TRBD1
TGTGCCAGCAGCCAAGGTCCACAGCAGAATGAAAAACTGTTTTTT | CASSQGPQQNEKLFF | TRBJ1-4 | NA | TRBV3-1 | NA
TGTGCCACCAGTGAGGACAGTAGCCACGAGCAGTACTTC | CATSEDSSHEQYF | TRBJ2-7 | NA | TRBV24-1 | NA
TGTGCCAGCAGTTTACCAGGGGAGCGTTCACCCCTCCACTTT | CASSLPGERSPLHF | TRBJ1-6 | many | TRBV28 | NA
TGTGCCAGCAGTGACCTAGCGGGACACACCGGGGAGCTGTTTTTT | CASSDLAGHTGELFF | TRBJ2-2 | NA | TRBV2 | TRBD2
TGCGCCAGCAGCCCGCCCGGGGGGATCCACAATGAGCAGTTCTTC | CASSPPGGIHNEQFF | TRBJ2-1 | NA | TRBV5-1 | TRBD2
TGTGCCAGCATTTGGGTGAACACCGGGGAGCTGTTTTTT | CASIWVNTGELFF | TRBJ2-2 | many | TRBV28 | NA
TGTGCCAGCAGCACCACGACAGGGGTCGACTATGGCTACACCTTC | CASSTTTGVDYGYTF | TRBJ1-2 | NA | TRBV5-6 | TRBD1
TGTGCCAGCAGCTTAGACAGGGAATACGAGCAGTACTTC | CASSLDREYEQYF | TRBJ2-7 | many | TRBV11-3 | NA
TGTGCCAGCAGCTCCCCCTGGGAGTACGAGCAGTACTTC | CASSSPWEYEQYF | TRBJ2-7 | NA | TRBV9 | NA
TGTGCCAGCAGCCCCGACTCCCCCTACGAGCAGTACTTC | CASSPDSPYEQYF | TRBJ2-7 | NA | TRBV6-1 | NA
TGTGCCAGCAGTCTCGGGACTAGTAGATCAGATACGCAGTATTTT | CASSLGTSRSDTQYF | TRBJ2-3 | many | TRBV28 | TRBD2
TGCAGTGCCCACCTCAGCGGGAGAAGCTCCTACAATGAGCAGTTCTTC | CSAHLSGRSSYNEQFF | TRBJ2-1 | few | TRBV20-1 | TRBD2
TGCAGTGCTAGGGAAACAGCCCGACTGAACACCGGGGAGCTGTTTTTT | CSARETARLNTGELFF | TRBJ2-2 | NA | TRBV20-1 | NA